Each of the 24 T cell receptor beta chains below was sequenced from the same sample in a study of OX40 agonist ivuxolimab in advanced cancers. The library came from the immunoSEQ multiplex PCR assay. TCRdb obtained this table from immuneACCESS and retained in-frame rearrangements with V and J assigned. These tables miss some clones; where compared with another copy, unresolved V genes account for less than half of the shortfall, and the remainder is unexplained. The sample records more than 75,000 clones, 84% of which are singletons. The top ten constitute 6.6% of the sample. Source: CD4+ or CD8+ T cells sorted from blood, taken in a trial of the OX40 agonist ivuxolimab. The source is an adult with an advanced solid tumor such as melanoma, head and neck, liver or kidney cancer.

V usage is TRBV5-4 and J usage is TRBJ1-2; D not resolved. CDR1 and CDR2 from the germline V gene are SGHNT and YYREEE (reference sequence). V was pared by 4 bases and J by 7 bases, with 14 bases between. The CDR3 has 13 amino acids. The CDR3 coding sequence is TGTGCCAGCAGCCCCCGGCGTGGTCTTGGCTACACCTTC. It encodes CASSPRRGLGYTF.

DNA of the CDR3: TGTGCCAGCAGCTATCTAGCGGGAGGTGACAATGAGCAGTTCTTC. Translation: CASSYLAGGDNEQFF. J is TRBJ2-1 and V is TRBV25-1, with TRBD2 matching 11 bases. The length of the CDR3 is 15 residues. Germline V gives CDR1 MGHDK, CDR2 SYGVNS. With V trimmed by 6 bases and J by 5 bases, 6 bases remained unmatched.

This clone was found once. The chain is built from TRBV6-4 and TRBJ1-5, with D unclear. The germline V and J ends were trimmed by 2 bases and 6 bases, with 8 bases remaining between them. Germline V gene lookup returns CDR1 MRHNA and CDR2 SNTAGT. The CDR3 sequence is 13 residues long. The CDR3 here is CASSDLVGQPQHF. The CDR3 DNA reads TGTGCCAGCAGTGACCTGGTTGGTCAGCCCCAGCATTTT.

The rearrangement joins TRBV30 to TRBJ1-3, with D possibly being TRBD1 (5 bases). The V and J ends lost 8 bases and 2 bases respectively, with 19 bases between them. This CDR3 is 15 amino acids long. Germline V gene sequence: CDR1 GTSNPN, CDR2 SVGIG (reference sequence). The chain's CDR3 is CAGSPQGLAGNTIYF. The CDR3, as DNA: TGTGCCGGGTCCCCTCAGGGTTTGGCTGGAAACACCATATATTTT.

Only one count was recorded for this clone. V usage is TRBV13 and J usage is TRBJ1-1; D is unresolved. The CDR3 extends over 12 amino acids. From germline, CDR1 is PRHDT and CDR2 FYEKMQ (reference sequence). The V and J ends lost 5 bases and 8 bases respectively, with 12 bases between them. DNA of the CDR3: TGTGCCAGCAGCCCTAATGGGGTAGAAGCTTTCTTT. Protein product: CASSPNGVEAFF.

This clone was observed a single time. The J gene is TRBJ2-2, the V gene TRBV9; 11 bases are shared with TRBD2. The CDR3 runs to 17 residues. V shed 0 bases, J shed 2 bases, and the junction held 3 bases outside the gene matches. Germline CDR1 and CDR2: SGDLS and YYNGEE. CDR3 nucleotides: TGTGCCAGCAGCGTAGTGCTAGCGGGAGGAAACACCGGGGAGCTGTTTTTT. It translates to CASSVVLAGGNTGELFF.

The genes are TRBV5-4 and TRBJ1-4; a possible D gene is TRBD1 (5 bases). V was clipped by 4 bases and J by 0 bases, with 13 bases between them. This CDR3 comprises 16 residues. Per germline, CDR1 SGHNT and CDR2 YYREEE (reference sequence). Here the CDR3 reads CASSLGTQATNEKLFF. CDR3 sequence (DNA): TGTGCCAGCAGCCTCGGGACCCAAGCAACTAATGAAAAACTGTTTTTT.

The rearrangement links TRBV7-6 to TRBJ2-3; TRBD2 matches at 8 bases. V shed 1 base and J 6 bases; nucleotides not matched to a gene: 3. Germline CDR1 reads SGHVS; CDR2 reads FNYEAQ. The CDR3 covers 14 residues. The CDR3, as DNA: TGTGCCAGCAGCTTAGGGACTAGCTCCGATACGCAGTATTTT. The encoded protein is CASSLGTSSDTQYF.

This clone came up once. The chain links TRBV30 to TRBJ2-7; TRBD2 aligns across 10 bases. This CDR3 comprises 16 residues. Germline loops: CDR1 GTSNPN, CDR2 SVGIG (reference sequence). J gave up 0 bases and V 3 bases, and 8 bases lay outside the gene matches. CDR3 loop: CAWRGLAGALSYEQYF. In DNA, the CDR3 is TGTGCCTGGAGGGGGCTAGCGGGAGCCCTCTCCTACGAGCAGTACTTC.

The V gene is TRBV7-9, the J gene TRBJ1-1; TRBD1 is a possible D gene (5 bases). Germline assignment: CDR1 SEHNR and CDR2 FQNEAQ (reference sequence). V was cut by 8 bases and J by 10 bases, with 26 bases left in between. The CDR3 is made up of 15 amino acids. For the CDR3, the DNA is TGTGCCAGCCAACCCATGGCAGGGTTCCCGCAAGGAGCTTTCTTT. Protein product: CASQPMAGFPQGAFF.

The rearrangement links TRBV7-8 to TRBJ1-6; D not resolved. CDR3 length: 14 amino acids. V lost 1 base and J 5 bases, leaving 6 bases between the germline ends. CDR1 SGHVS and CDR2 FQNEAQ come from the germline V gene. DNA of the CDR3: TGTGCCAGCAGCTTAGGGGGAGATAATTCACCCCTCCACTTT. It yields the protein CASSLGGDNSPLHF.

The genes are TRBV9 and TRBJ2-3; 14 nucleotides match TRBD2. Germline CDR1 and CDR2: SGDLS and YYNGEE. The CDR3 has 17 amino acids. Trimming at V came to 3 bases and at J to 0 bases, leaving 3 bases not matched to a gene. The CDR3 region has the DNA TGTGCCAGCAGCGAAGGACTAGCGGGAGGAAGCACAGATACGCAGTATTTT. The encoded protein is CASSEGLAGGSTDTQYF.

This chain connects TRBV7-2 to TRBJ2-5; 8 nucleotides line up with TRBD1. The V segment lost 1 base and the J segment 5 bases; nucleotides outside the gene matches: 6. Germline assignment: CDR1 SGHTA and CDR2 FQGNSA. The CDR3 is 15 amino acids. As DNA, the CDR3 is TGTGCCAGCAGCTTAGTGGACAGGGTTGGGGAGACCCAGTACTTC. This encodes CASSLVDRVGETQYF. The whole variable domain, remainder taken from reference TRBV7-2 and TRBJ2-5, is GAGVSQSPSNKVTEKGKDVELRCDPISGHTALYWYRQSLGQGLEFLIYFQGNSAPDKSGLPSDRFSAERTGGSVSTLTIQRTQQEDSAVYLCASSLVDRVGETQYFGPGTRLLVL.

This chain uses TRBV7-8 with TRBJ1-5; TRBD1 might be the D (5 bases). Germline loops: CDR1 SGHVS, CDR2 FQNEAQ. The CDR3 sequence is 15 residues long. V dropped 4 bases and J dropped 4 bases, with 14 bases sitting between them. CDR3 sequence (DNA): TGTGCCAGCAGCTACAGGACACCCAATAATCAGCCCCAGCATTTT. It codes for CASSYRTPNNQPQHF.

The CDR3 region has the DNA TGTGCCAGCAGTGGTGGTGGGACTAGATACGAGCAGTACTTC. It encodes CASSGGGTRYEQYF. This chain links TRBV25-1 with TRBJ2-7; TRBD2 aligns across 8 bases. There are 14 residues in the CDR3. Germline CDR1 and CDR2: MGHDK and SYGVNS. J gave up 4 bases and V 4 bases, and 6 bases lay outside the gene matches.

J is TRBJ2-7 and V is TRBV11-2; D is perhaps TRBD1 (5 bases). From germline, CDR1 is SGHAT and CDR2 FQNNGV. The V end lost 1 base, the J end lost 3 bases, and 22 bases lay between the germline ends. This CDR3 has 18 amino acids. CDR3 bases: TGTGCCAGCAGCTTAGGAACATGGGGCAGGTTCCGCGACTACGAGCAGTACTTC. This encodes CASSLGTWGRFRDYEQYF.

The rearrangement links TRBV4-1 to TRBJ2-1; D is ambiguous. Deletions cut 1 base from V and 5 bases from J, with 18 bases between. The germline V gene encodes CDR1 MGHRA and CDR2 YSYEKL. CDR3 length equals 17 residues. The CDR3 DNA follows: TGCGCCAGCAGCCAAGGGGTTCTGGGGATAATAGACAATGAGCAGTTCTTC. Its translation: CASSQGVLGIIDNEQFF.

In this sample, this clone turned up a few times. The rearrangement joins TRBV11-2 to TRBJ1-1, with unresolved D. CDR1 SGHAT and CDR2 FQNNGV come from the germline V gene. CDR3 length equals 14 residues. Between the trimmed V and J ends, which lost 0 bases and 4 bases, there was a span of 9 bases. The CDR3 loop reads CASSLDRLGTEAFF. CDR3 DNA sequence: TGTGCCAGCAGCTTAGACAGGTTGGGCACTGAAGCTTTCTTT. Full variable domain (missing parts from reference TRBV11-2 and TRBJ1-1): EAGVAQSPRYKIIEKRQSVAFWCNPISGHATLYWYQQILGQGPKLLIQFQNNGVVDDSQLPKDRFSAERLKGVDSTLKIQPAKLEDSAVYLCASSLDRLGTEAFFGQGTRLTVV.

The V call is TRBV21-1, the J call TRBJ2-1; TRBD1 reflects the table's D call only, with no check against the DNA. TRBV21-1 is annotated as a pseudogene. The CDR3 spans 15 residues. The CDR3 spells CASSNRTGFYNEQFF. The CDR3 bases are TGTGCCAGCAGCAATCGAACAGGTTTCTACAATGAGCAGTTCTTC.

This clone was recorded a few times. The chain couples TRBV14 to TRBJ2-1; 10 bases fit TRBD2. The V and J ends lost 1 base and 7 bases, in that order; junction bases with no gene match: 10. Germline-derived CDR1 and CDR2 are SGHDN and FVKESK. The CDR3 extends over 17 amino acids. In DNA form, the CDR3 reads TGTGCCAGCAGCCAAGTCCTTTCTGCTAGCGGGAGAAATGAGCAGTTCTTC. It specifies CASSQVLSASGRNEQFF.

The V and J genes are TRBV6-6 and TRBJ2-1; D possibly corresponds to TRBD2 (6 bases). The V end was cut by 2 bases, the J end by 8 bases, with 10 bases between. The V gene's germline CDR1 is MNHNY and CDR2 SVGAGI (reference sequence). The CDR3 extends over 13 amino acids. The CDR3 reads CASSYLANDEQFF. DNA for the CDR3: TGTGCCAGCAGTTACCTAGCGAACGATGAGCAGTTCTTC.

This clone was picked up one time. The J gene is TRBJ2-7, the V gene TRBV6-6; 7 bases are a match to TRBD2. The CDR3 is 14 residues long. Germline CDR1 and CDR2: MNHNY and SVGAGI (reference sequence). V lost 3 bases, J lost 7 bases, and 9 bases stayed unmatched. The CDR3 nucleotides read TGTGCCAGCAGTTATATTGCGGGAGCCTCGGAGCAGTACGTC. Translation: CASSYIAGASEQYV.

Here the CDR3 DNA reads TGTGCCAGCACCCCTGGGGCAACGAACACCGGGGAGCTGTTTTTT. This gives the protein CASTPGATNTGELFF. The chain has TRBV28 and TRBJ2-2; D is possibly TRBD1 (5 bases). The CDR3 loop spans 15 amino acids. Trimming cost V 7 bases and J 0 bases, with 12 bases left between them. Germline loops: CDR1 MDHEN, CDR2 SYDVKM.

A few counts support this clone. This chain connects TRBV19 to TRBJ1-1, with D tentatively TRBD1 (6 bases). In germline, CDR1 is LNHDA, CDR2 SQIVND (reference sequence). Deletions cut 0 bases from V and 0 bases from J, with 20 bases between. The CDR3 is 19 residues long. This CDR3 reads CASSIDQAGAYIMNTEAFF. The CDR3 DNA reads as TGTGCCAGTAGTATAGATCAGGCAGGGGCTTATATCATGAACACTGAAGCTTTCTTT.